This TCR beta chain was identified in a study of vaccination effects on CD4 cells after COVID-19. ViraFEST used viral peptide pools to expand antigen-specific CD4+ T cells before sequencing. The culture ran for around nine days, and then CD4+ T cells were isolated. Each participant was given two doses of one vaccine (BNT162b2 or mRNA-1273). Absence of prior SARS-CoV-2 infection characterized the vaccine recipients, who showed negative nucleocapsid antibodies. Replacing half the medium with IL-2 medium was done on days 3 and 7. The CDR3 covers 16 residues. Assay used: immunoSEQ multiplex PCR; TCRdb lists only in-frame clones, some missing. This sample yields tens of thousands of clones, of which approximately 84% are seen a single time; 2% belongs to the top ten. On this clone: Its antigen is not known.

Sequenced here: CD4+ T cells from PBMCs cultured with HCoV-NL63 spike peptides, sampled after COVID-19 vaccination. The V and J genes are TRBV21-1 and TRBJ1-4; TRBD1, the table's D call, lacks a check against the DNA. TRBV21-1 is tagged as a pseudogene. The source is a human donor who received a COVID-19 vaccine. Some clones in this sample may be carry-over from other donors' samples. CDR3 loop: CASSSRGESSGEKLFF. The CDR3 bases are TGTGCCAGCAGCAGCAGGGGAGAGAGTTCGGGTGAAAAACTGTTTTTT.